The 26 T cell receptor beta chains listed next were all sequenced from one sample in a study of CD8 T cells in ankylosing spondylitis. These TCRs' antigens remain unknown. One entry per CDR3 protein results from TCRdb running MiXCR on the 5' RACE reads. The sample has 330,000 or so distinct CDR3 sequences; around 7.6% are singletons. Findings of the study overall: Blood from ankylosing spondylitis patients appeared to carry a characteristic roughly 8-variant TCR beta motif.

What was sequenced was blood, either unsorted or a sorted T cell fraction (not recorded which). Receptors were obtained from a male donor with ankylosing spondylitis.

The CDR3 loop reads CASSLGGEYEQYF. CDR3 in DNA: TGTGCCAGCAGCTTGGGTGGAGAGTACGAGCAGTACTTC. The V gene is TRBV5-6, the J gene TRBJ2-7, with no clear D. Germline CDR1 reads SGHDT; CDR2 reads YYEEEE. V was clipped by 0 bases and J by 4 bases, with 8 bases between them. The CDR3 is made up of 13 amino acids.

The V call is TRBV7-6, the J call TRBJ1-5; D is unresolved. The CDR3 consists of 14 residues. Germline-derived CDR1 and CDR2 are SGHVS and FNYEAQ. V dropped 1 base and J dropped 1 base, with 5 bases sitting between them. The DNA for the CDR3 is TGTGCCAGCAGCTTAGAACAGAGCAATCAGCCCCAGCATTTT. Translated: CASSLEQSNQPQHF.

This clonotype has ten or more counts. J is TRBJ2-5 and V is TRBV28, with D maybe TRBD2 (5 bases). Germline CDR1 MDHEN, CDR2 SYDVKM. CDR3 length equals 16 residues. With 7 bases removed from V and 2 bases from J, the gap between germline ends came to 20 bases. CDR3 region: CASTSPVGGGQETQYF. CDR3 coding DNA: TGTGCCAGCACTTCACCTGTTGGAGGAGGACAAGAGACCCAGTACTTC.

This clonotype has ten or more counts. The chain employs TRBV5-1 and TRBJ2-1, with D perhaps TRBD1 (5 bases). CDR1 is SGHRS and CDR2 is YFSETQ in the germline V gene. The CDR3 runs 15 residues. Trimming left V 2 bases short and J 0 bases short, with 9 bases between. Here the CDR3 reads CASSFSQGSYNEQFF. CDR3 sequence (DNA): TGCGCCAGCAGCTTTTCGCAGGGCTCCTACAATGAGCAGTTCTTC.

About this clonotype itself: Likely a read error: the CDR3 ends without its conserved phenylalanine or tryptophan. The J gene is TRBJ2-1, the V gene TRBV20-1; TRBD2 aligns across 11 bases. Trimming cost V 3 bases and J 4 bases; bases outside gene matches: 11. This CDR3 contains 17 residues. The V gene's germline CDR1 is DFQATT and CDR2 SNEGSKA (reference sequence). The CDR3 nucleotides are TGCAGTGCTAGTTCTTCCCCCACTAGCGGGAGTTACAATGAGCAGTTCCTC. It specifies CSASSSPTSGSYNEQFL.

This clonotype was observed at least ten times. V usage is TRBV5-1 and J usage is TRBJ2-1; TRBD2 might be the D (5 bases). V lost 3 bases and J 0 bases, leaving 16 bases between the germline ends. The CDR3 contains 17 residues. The germline gives CDR1 SGHRS, CDR2 YFSETQ. CDR3 nucleotide sequence: TGCGCCAGCAGCTCGGAGGACCCACACGCCTCCTACAATGAGCAGTTCTTC. It is translated as CASSSEDPHASYNEQFF.

This clonotype appeared many times. The chain's CDR3 is CASSLGTGQYEQFF. The CDR3 DNA sequence: TGTGCCAGCAGCTTAGGGACAGGGCAATATGAGCAGTTCTTC. The V and J genes are TRBV7-3 and TRBJ2-1; TRBD1 matches at 9 bases. Per the germline V gene, CDR1 is SGHTA and CDR2 is FQGTGA. The CDR3 loop spans 14 amino acids. V dropped 2 bases and J dropped 8; count of bases not matched to a gene: 4.

This clonotype was counted only a few times. The chain joins TRBV20-1 to TRBJ2-1; D is unclear. In germline, CDR1 is DFQATT, CDR2 SNEGSKA (reference sequence). The CDR3 is 17 amino acids. Trimming cost V 0 bases and J 5 bases, with 20 bases left between them. CDR3 protein: CSARDRYSGNRNNEQFF. For the CDR3, the DNA is TGCAGTGCTAGAGATCGGTACTCGGGTAACAGAAACAATGAGCAGTTCTTC.

The V call is TRBV29-1, the J call TRBJ2-7; D gene uncertain. The CDR3 sequence is 13 residues long. V was trimmed by 4 bases and J by 1 base, leaving 11 bases between them. Germline assignment: CDR1 SQVTM and CDR2 ANQGSEA. In nucleotides, the CDR3 is TGCAGCGTTGCCCGGTTGGGGTCCTACGAGCAGTACTTC. Its protein product is CSVARLGSYEQYF.

The sample holds a few counts of this clonotype. The chain recombines TRBV12-1 with TRBJ2-1; the table's D call of TRBD1 was not tested on the DNA. TRBV12-1 is flagged as a pseudogene. This CDR3 spans 17 amino acids. CDR3 amino acids: CASSLLRGRERGEEQFF. DNA of the CDR3: TGTGCCAGCAGCCTTCTAAGGGGGCGGGAGAGGGGAGAGGAGCAGTTCTTC.

Only a few counts were recorded for this clonotype. V and J are TRBV20-1 and TRBJ2-1, with D maybe TRBD1 (6 bases). The CDR3 length is 15 residues. V lost 3 bases to trimming and J lost 4 bases, with 16 bases between them. CDR1 and CDR2 (germline): DFQATT, SNEGSKA (reference sequence). Here the CDR3 reads CSASAGTRGYNEQFF. DNA for the CDR3: TGCAGTGCTAGTGCCGGGACAAGGGGATACAATGAGCAGTTCTTC.

V gene TRBV20-1 combines with J gene TRBJ1-1; D uncertain. Germline loops: CDR1 DFQATT, CDR2 SNEGSKA (reference sequence). CDR3 size: 13 residues. Trimming cost V 1 base and J 0 bases, with 6 bases left between them. The CDR3 is CSARGVMNTEAFF. As DNA, the CDR3 is TGCAGTGCTAGAGGGGTAATGAACACTGAAGCTTTCTTT.

This clonotype was counted between two and nine times. This chain links TRBV20-1 with TRBJ2-1; 7 positions match TRBD2. The V gene's germline CDR1 is DFQATT and CDR2 SNEGSKA (reference sequence). Trimming took 3 bases from V and 3 from J; bases not matched to a gene: 2. CDR3 length: 13 residues. CDR3: CSASSGFYNEQFF. CDR3 bases: TGCAGTGCTAGTAGCGGGTTCTACAATGAGCAGTTCTTC.

This clonotype was counted at least ten times. The chain carries TRBV5-1 and TRBJ2-3; D not resolved. Germline V CDR1 and CDR2: SGHRS, YFSETQ. The CDR3 totals 14 residues. V was cut by 4 bases and J by 0 bases, with 9 bases left in between. The CDR3 nucleotides are TGCGCCAGCAGCCCAGACTCGAGCACAGATACGCAGTATTTT. Its translation is CASSPDSSTDTQYF.

This clonotype was seen more than once but under ten times. V and J are TRBV6-5 and TRBJ2-7; 8 bases are shared with TRBD1. This CDR3 has 15 residues. J lost 5 bases, V lost 2 bases, and 8 bases had no gene match. Germline V lookup: CDR1 MNHEY, CDR2 SVGAGI. Here the CDR3 reads CASSYGTGGYHEQYF. The CDR3, as DNA: TGTGCCAGCAGTTACGGGACAGGTGGTTACCACGAGCAGTACTTC.

J is TRBJ2-5 and V is TRBV20-1; D gene ambiguous. The V and J ends lost 1 base and 3 bases respectively, with 6 bases between them. The CDR3 has 12 amino acids. CDR1 is DFQATT, CDR2 SNEGSKA, per germline (reference sequence). The CDR3, as DNA: TGCAGTGCTAGAGCTGCGAAAGAGACCCAGTACTTC. It codes for CSARAAKETQYF.

The rearrangement joins TRBV20-1 to TRBJ2-7; 7 bases agree with TRBD2. Germline V CDR1 and CDR2: DFQATT, SNEGSKA (reference sequence). This CDR3 region has 13 residues. The V and J ends lost 6 bases and 0 bases, in that order; junction bases with no gene match: 5. The CDR3 loop is CSAELAGSYEQYF. As DNA, the CDR3 is TGCAGTGCCGAATTAGCGGGCTCCTACGAGCAGTACTTC.

This clonotype was detected many times. The V call is TRBV12-3 or TRBV12-4, the J call TRBJ2-7, with D unresolved. The CDR3 totals 14 residues. Trimming took 1 base from V and 5 from J, leaving 12 bases between them. CDR3 DNA: TGTGCCAGCAGTTTAGAGCCACAGAACCACGAGCAGTACTTC. Amino acids: CASSLEPQNHEQYF.

There are a few counts of this clonotype. J is TRBJ2-3 and V is TRBV4-2, with TRBD2 matching 7 bases. The V gene end was trimmed by 0 bases and the J gene end by 1 base; junction bases not matched to a gene: 7. The germline V gene encodes CDR1 LGHNA and CDR2 YNFKEQ. The CDR3 contains 17 residues. The CDR3 is CASSQDGAGEGTDTQYF. DNA of the CDR3: TGTGCCAGCAGCCAAGATGGGGCGGGAGAGGGCACAGATACGCAGTATTTT.

This chain uses TRBV27 with TRBJ2-7, with a possible D match to TRBD2 (6 bases). In germline, CDR1 is MNHEY, CDR2 SMNVEV (reference sequence). The CDR3 is 13 amino acids. The V end was cut by 4 bases, the J end by 7 bases, with 14 bases between. The CDR3 nucleotides are TGTGCCAGCAGTTGGGGACCGGGGGTTGAGCAGTACTTC. Amino acid sequence: CASSWGPGVEQYF.

V is TRBV30 and J is TRBJ2-5; D is unresolved. The CDR3 sequence is 12 residues long. V was cut by 2 bases and J by 0 bases, with 4 bases left in between. The germline CDR1 and CDR2 sequences are GTSNPN and SVGIG (reference sequence). The DNA for the CDR3 is TGTGCCTGGAGTCGTAACCAAGAGACCCAGTACTTC. Amino acid sequence: CAWSRNQETQYF.

This clonotype was seen at least ten times. The V call is TRBV12-3 or TRBV12-4, the J call TRBJ1-4; D is possibly TRBD1 (6 bases). V lost 6 bases and J lost 11, with 13 bases in between. The CDR3 sequence is 12 residues long. The CDR3: CASRSTTGKLFF. The CDR3 DNA reads as TGTGCCAGCAGGTCGACGACAGGCAAACTGTTTTTT.

The CDR3 is CAIKGTGELFF. CDR3 coding DNA: TGTGCCATCAAGGGCACCGGGGAGCTGTTTTTT. The rearrangement links TRBV10-3 to TRBJ2-2; D call uncertain. Per germline, CDR1 ENHRY and CDR2 SYGVKD. The V end was cut by 7 bases, the J end by 4 bases, with 4 bases between. The CDR3 length is 11 residues.

This clonotype turned up a few times. The V and J genes are TRBV29-1 and TRBJ2-1; the match to TRBD2 covers 9 bases. Trimming removed 7 bases from V and 1 base from J; junction bases left unmatched: 8. CDR1 SQVTM and CDR2 ANQGSEA come from the germline V gene. The CDR3 covers 15 residues. The CDR3 coding sequence is TGCAGCGCCGACGGCGGGAGGGCATCCTACAATGAGCAGTTCTTC. Translated: CSADGGRASYNEQFF.

This clonotype was seen a handful of times. The chain links TRBV6-2 or TRBV6-3 to TRBJ2-7, with D hard to call. Germline V lookup: CDR1 MNHEY, CDR2 SVGEGT. The V and J ends lost 2 bases and 2 bases respectively, with 10 bases between them. The CDR3 consists of 14 residues. Written as DNA, the CDR3 is TGTGCCAGCAGTTACGGTGCCGGACCCTACGAGCAGTACTTC. Its translation is CASSYGAGPYEQYF.

The rearrangement uses TRBV27 and TRBJ2-7; 10 nucleotides match TRBD1. The germline V gene encodes CDR1 MNHEY and CDR2 SMNVEV (reference sequence). V lost 3 bases, J lost 5 bases, and 7 bases stayed unmatched. The CDR3 spans 15 residues. The CDR3 region is CASSFGGTGVNEQYF. In DNA, the CDR3 is TGTGCCAGCAGTTTCGGCGGGACAGGGGTAAACGAGCAGTACTTC.